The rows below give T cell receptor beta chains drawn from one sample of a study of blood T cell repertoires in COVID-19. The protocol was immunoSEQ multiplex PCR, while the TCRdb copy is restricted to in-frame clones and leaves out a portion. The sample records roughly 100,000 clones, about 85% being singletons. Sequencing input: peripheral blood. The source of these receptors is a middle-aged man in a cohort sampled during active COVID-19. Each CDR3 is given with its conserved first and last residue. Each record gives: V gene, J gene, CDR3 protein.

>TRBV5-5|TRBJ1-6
CASSPEGWGESPLHF
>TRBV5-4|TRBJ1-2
CASSLGAGQANYGYTF
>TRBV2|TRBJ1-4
CASKNSPANEKLFF
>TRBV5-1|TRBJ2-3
CASSPQGSTDTQYF
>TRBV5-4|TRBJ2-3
CASSLGQLAGGQDTQYF
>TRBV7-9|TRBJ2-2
CASSKQRQISNTGELFF
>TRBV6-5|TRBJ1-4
CASRPLQGREKLFF
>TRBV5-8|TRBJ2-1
CASSRQGAGYNEQFF
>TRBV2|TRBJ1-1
CASSEGAGNTEAFF
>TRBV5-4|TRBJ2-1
CASSPYSGAGAYNEQFF
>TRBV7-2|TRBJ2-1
CASSKGLVDEQFF
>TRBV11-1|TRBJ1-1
CASSLARNTEAFF
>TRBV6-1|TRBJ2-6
CASSVDRDSGANVLTF
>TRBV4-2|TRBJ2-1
CASSLRAGLGASYEQFF
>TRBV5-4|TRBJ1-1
CASSFGQGRAEAFF
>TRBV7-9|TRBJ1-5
CASSTGGYSNQPQHF
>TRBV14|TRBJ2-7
CASSQVLQGYHEQYF
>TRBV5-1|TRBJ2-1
CASSFLFARGSNEQFF
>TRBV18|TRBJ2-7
CASSPIGQGYEQYF
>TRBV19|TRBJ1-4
CASSTDREVGKLFF
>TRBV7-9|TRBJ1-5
CASSLHQETGGINQPQHF
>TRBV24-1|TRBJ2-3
CATSVVGGRGADTQYF
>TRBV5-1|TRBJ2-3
CASSSEGQGWDTQYF
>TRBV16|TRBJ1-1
CASAFSYLNTEAFF
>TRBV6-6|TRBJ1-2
CASSYSIPGSGGGYTF
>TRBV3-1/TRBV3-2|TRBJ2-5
CASSQAGRETQYF